This T cell receptor (beta chain) was recovered during a study of cytomegalovirus exposure and HLA in healthy donors (dated by TCRdb to 2017 to 2019). About the full investigation: According to an earlier analysis of 550 to 750 of the donors, about 179 million T cells yielded roughly 110 million unique TCR beta sequences and about 300 Gb of sequence data. A separate validation cohort of 90 to 150 different subjects was used in addition to the roughly 620-subject first cohort. In a later genetic analysis, genome-wide SNP genotypes for about 55% of the 666 donors were used, and that subset was treated as a discovery cohort. An earlier analysis of 587 of the donors used high-throughput TCR beta sequencing to judge whether each TCR beta V gene segment behaved as functional or pseudogenic. Among the 398 genotyped donors, 75% to 90% belonged to the genetic ancestry cluster associated with self-reported Caucasian donors. Because of strong linkage in the cohort, roughly 5 DR-DQ haplotypes were treated as single units for association and clustering. Rather than using new phenotypic data, the later analysis identified candidate immune exposures from TCR beta sequences and from how often those sequences occurred across donors. Among about 410 genotyped donors of the cohort, an average of approximately 200,000 unique TCR beta nucleotide sequences was sequenced per donor, of which roughly 17% were non-productive. To predict cytomegalovirus infection status, the study brought together high-throughput TCR immunosequencing, statistical association of individual TCRs with disease status, and machine learning. Every discovery cohort repertoire had been produced on one sequencing platform. A later analysis re-analyzed previously published TCR beta repertoires from 666 donors and added high-resolution HLA genotyping to study TCR occurrence patterns. Using immunosequencing, the study profiled T cell repertoires from around 680 subjects and related those repertoires to cytomegalovirus serostatus. The study aimed to test whether cataloging public T cell receptors could reveal signatures of past pathogen exposure. An early release that covered roughly 600 HLA-typed donors contained 300 to 350 gigabases of sequencing data and roughly 84 million unique TCR sequences. Typing coverage differed by locus: A, B, C, DRB1 and DQB1 were typed in roughly 620-630 donors, DQA1 in about 500, DPA1 in approximately 610, and DPB1 in 472. Class I and class II HLA loci were covered by the typing at four-digit resolution. Alongside the repertoire data, information on donor age, sex, ethnicity and CMV serostatus was compiled. Beyond this particular receptor, the publication reports: The classifier was reported to diagnose cytomegalovirus status with high specificity and sensitivity in both the original cohort and the validation cohort. Some IMGT-functional V segments, including TRBV6-2 and TRBV6-3, could not be told apart with the 87-base-pair reads, so those segments were excluded. A cluster of highly shared sequence variants was judged likely to be a technical artifact of the sequencing pipeline. In vitro tests confirmed that a few of the cytomegalovirus-associated TCR beta chains recognize cytomegalovirus antigens. In a later genetic analysis, a missense DCLRE1C variant was associated with V-gene and J-gene trimming of TCR beta chains, and the association was replicated in an independent cohort. The cohort was sequenced for TCR beta chains only, and without alpha or paired-chain data the features that could be detected were limited. In a later analysis, several top co-occurrence clusters were reported to appear linked to parvovirus B19, influenza, CMV and Epstein-Barr virus. Seventeen rarely observed V segments, including chromosome 9 orphons, were excluded from the earlier analysis of a few hundred of the donors because counts were too low. A later analysis found that HLA-associated TCR beta chains were more clonally expanded and had lower generation probabilities than equally common non-associated chains. A later analysis associated about 17,000 TCR beta sequences with specific HLA alleles at a false discovery rate of 0.05. In a later analysis, the rate of TCR association differed among HLA loci, with DRB1 alleles having the most associated TCRs and HLA-C alleles having the fewest. While some public TCRs were present in many individuals, most TCR sequences turned up only very rarely across donors. The authors suggested that the approach could potentially be generalized to other disease states and immunological phenotypes. Because some donors lacked HLA typing at each locus, the association tests relied only on the typed subset. Presence/absence analyses assumed roughly uniform sequencing depth across donors, an assumption that may not hold. For the cohort, immune exposure information was limited to CMV serostatus. Correlated functional status among segregating V segments might reflect linkage disequilibrium, but an unknown experimental factor could not be ruled out. The study listed 164 TCR beta chains as associated with cytomegalovirus. A further reported finding was that TCR beta sequences accurately predicted the HLA-A and HLA-B alleles for most subjects in the first cohort. Assigning TCR associations to individual alleles was difficult when HLA alleles, especially DR and DQ, strongly co-occurred. Most CMV-associated TCR beta chains appeared to be HLA-restricted in a later analysis, and the HLA associations seemed to be driven largely by CMV exposure. An earlier analysis of approximately 600 of the donors showed that most TCR beta V segments appeared in productive rearrangements either about 87% or about 30% of the time, which broadly matched IMGT annotations. In a later genetic analysis, fewer N-insertions in productive TCRs were reported among donors in an Asian-associated ancestry cluster than the approximately 670-donor mean.

About this clone itself: Its binding antigen is unknown. One base away there is no much larger clone; base qualities are not given.

After removal of 3 bases from V and 6 bases from J, the junction retains 5 bases not matched to a gene. The CDR3 spans 15 residues, from the cysteine through the phenylalanine. Only CDR3 DNA is held: 45 bases, read in frame from base 1. The germline V gene supplies CDR1 SGHRS and CDR2 YFSETQ. The receptor library was made with the immunoSEQ multiplex PCR assay. For the multiplex PCR, a mixture combining 60 forward primers for TCR Vbeta segments and 13 reverse primers for TCR Jbeta segments was used. A multiplex PCR assay on genomic DNA amplified the CDR3 region of rearranged TCR beta genes. The amplified TCR beta libraries were sequenced on the Illumina HiSeq System as 87-base-pair reads. On the authors' methods: In a later analysis, about 80 million unique TCR beta chains were counted across the 650 to 750 repertoires, and approximately 9.9 million of these chains were shared by at least two donors. A nearest-neighbor algorithm error-corrected the raw reads and collapsed the reads into unique sequences, merging closely related sequences to remove PCR and sequencing errors. To assign V, D and J gene segments, CDR3 sequences were aligned to IMGT reference sequences. For a sequence to be retained, a match of at least six nucleotides was required to both a V gene segment and a J gene segment. Rearrangements were called productive when the CDR3 lacked stop codons and stayed in frame with V and J; all others were non-productive. CDR3 was defined according to IMGT convention as the region running from the second conserved V-encoded cysteine to the conserved J-encoded phenylalanine. The earlier analysis of some 600 of the donors excluded sequences that lacked an unambiguous match to a single V gene segment. An earlier analysis of a few hundred of the donors classified V segments as functional when productive rearrangements were above 56.7% and as segregating when the standard deviation between donors was above 5%. To diagnose cytomegalovirus status from the catalog of TCR beta chain sequences, a statistical classification framework was built. A later analysis assigned V and J genes by comparing TCR nucleotide sequences with IMGT/GENE-DB human TR gene sequences. The TCRdist pipeline was used in a later analysis to assign CDR3 sequences and most-parsimonious VDJ recombination scenarios. In a later analysis, every TCR beta chain was defined by the combination of its CDR3 amino acid sequence and its V-gene family, and reads without a unique V-gene family were dropped. As a way to deal with suspected cross-contamination and a sequencing artifact, a later analysis dropped hundreds of nucleotide sequences that were highly shared and had low generation probability. For each public chain, a later analysis derived a clonal expansion index from normalized ranks of inferred template counts within each repertoire. In a later analysis, generation probabilities were computed using a VDJ recombination model fitted to out-of-frame rearrangements, and the results were checked against IGoR. A later analysis scored TCR-TCR, TCR-HLA and TCR-CMV co-occurrence with hypergeometric tests, applying a repertoire-size bias correction to TCR pairs. To estimate false discovery rates, a later analysis permuted the HLA or CMV assignments 20 times. A later analysis grouped co-occurring TCRs with DBSCAN, adding TCRdist sequence similarity when clustering within HLA-allele-positive subsets. Co-occurrence clustering excluded repertoires with fewer than 30,000 or more than 120,000 public chains, plus five with anomalous nucleotide sharing. TCRdb holds this immuneACCESS table with in-frame rearrangements only. Some clones are missing; in checked studies, unresolved V genes explain under half, and the rest has no known cause. V, J and clone size are those of that table, while D and trimming were read from the DNA. The sample has around 160,000 clones on record, roughly 79% of them singletons. The ten largest clones take up roughly 7.5% of the sample.

The cohort was made up of several hundred healthy bone marrow donors. All cohort members were sampled while nominally healthy, although unrecorded immune exposures were likely present. The donor was CMV seropositive and was included in the group of 300 or so seropositive cohort members. Every donor gave a peripheral blood sample, and the peripheral blood mononuclear cells from that sample were used for TCR beta sequencing. Genomic DNA was extracted from the blood cell samples with the Qiagen DNeasy Blood Extraction Kit. The chain was built from TRBV5-1 and TRBJ1-6; TRBD1 aligns with 8 central bases. This sequence was found in a male donor in good health and CMV-seropositive. Material for sequencing was PBMCs. The sequenced DNA is TGCGCCAGCAGCTCATCAACAGGGGGTAATTCACCCCTCCACTTT. Translated, it reads CASSSSTGGNSPLHF.